The 6 T cell receptor beta chains below were found in one sample sequenced in a study of spatial heterogeneity in lung cancer. The time point denotes: sample taken at primary tumor resection. In TCRdb, the 5' RACE reads were re-called with MiXCR into one record per CDR3 protein. Of roughly 80,000 distinct CDR3 sequences listed, approximately 8.1% are singletons. The source material was PBMCs, sampled at surgery. The origin of the receptors is a male donor with early-stage non-small cell lung cancer.

J is TRBJ2-7 and V is TRBV25-1, with D hard to call. The V gene lost 3 bases and the J gene lost 6 bases, with 6 bases spanning the gap. CDR1 and CDR2 (germline): MGHDK, SYGVNS. CDR3 size: 11 residues. The CDR3 region has the DNA TGTGCCAGCAGTGACTTCTTCGAGCAGTACTTC. It specifies CASSDFFEQYF.

The V call is TRBV30, the J call TRBJ2-3; possible D gene TRBD2, 6 bases. The V gene lost 0 bases and the J gene lost 2 bases, with 18 bases spanning the gap. The CDR3 totals 17 residues. Per the germline V gene, CDR1 is GTSNPN and CDR2 is SVGIG (reference sequence). The CDR3 region has the DNA TGTGCCTGGAGTGTAGGTGGCGGGATGGGGCCCACAGATACGCAGTATTTT. Translated: CAWSVGGGMGPTDTQYF.

This clonotype showed up just a few times. The V and J genes are TRBV7-8 and TRBJ1-1; D gene ambiguous. This CDR3 comprises 12 residues. V lost 2 bases, J lost 11 bases, and 12 bases lay in between. The germline CDR1 and CDR2 sequences are SGHVS and FQNEAQ. CDR3 residues: CASSLQPAEAFF. CDR3 nucleotide sequence: TGTGCCAGCAGCTTACAACCAGCCGAGGCTTTCTTT.

This clonotype was picked up many times. The V and J genes are TRBV10-3 and TRBJ1-5, with D uncertain. Germline V gene sequence: CDR1 ENHRY, CDR2 SYGVKD. The CDR3 runs 12 residues. V shed 5 bases and J shed 5 bases, with 7 bases lying between them. CDR3: CAISPGDQPQHF. CDR3 in DNA: TGTGCCATCAGTCCCGGGGATCAGCCCCAGCATTTT.

Only a few counts were recorded for this clonotype. This rearrangement joins TRBV7-9 to TRBJ1-2, with TRBD1 matching over 11 bases. The CDR3 spans 14 residues. Germline V gene sequence: CDR1 SEHNR, CDR2 FQNEAQ (reference sequence). Unmatched junction bases numbered 5, after V lost 5 bases and J lost 6 bases. The CDR3, as DNA: TGTGCCAGCAGCCCCGGACAGGGGGCCGATGGCTACACCTTC. The encoded protein is CASSPGQGADGYTF.

This chain joins TRBV7-9 and TRBJ2-5, with D possibly being TRBD1 (6 bases). Trimming shortened V by 6 bases and J by 5 bases, and 13 bases separated the two germline ends. Germline V gene data show CDR1 as SEHNR and CDR2 as FQNEAQ (reference sequence). The CDR3 is 13 residues long. CDR3: CASSHSDSETQYF. CDR3 bases: TGTGCCAGCAGTCATTCGGACAGCGAGACCCAGTACTTC.